These T cell receptor beta chains were read from a single sample in a study of T-cell memory formation after mild COVID-19. TCRdb used MiXCR to reprocess the 5' RACE reads, holding one entry per CDR3 protein. This sample yields approximately 240,000 distinct CDR3 sequences, of which about 16% are seen a single time; 3.5% to 4% belongs to the top ten. Sequencing was done on a sample of PBMCs or a T cell subset sorted from them (not recorded which). The receptor set was obtained from a man aged 18 to 29 who had mild COVID-19 (a few samples of this study predate the infection). Cell type and time point are not known. Each CDR3 is given with its conserved first and last residue. Each record gives: clone size, V gene, D gene, J gene, CDR3 DNA, CDR3 protein. The D gene is left open where the match is weak. Clone size appears in some rows only: once, few, many, or a class for an expanded clone.

abundance: few
v_gene: TRBV7-9
d_gene: NA
j_gene: TRBJ1-2
CDR3nt: TGTGCCAGCAGCTTCCAAGACAGGAAATATGGCTACACCTTC
CDR3aa: CASSFQDRKYGYTF

abundance: NA
v_gene: TRBV12-3/TRBV12-4
d_gene: TRBD1
j_gene: TRBJ1-4
CDR3nt: TGTGCCAAAGGGACAGCTAATGAAAAACTGTTTTTT
CDR3aa: CAKGTANEKLFF

abundance: NA
v_gene: TRBV5-1
d_gene: TRBD1
j_gene: TRBJ1-6
CDR3nt: TGCGCCAGCAGCTTGGGACAGGGGGCTTGGAATTCACCCCTCCACTTT
CDR3aa: CASSLGQGAWNSPLHF

abundance: many
v_gene: TRBV12-3/TRBV12-4
d_gene: NA
j_gene: TRBJ1-6
CDR3nt: TGTGCCAGCAGTTCACTCCTCAGGGTTGCACCCCTCCACTTT
CDR3aa: CASSSLLRVAPLHF

abundance: few
v_gene: TRBV9
d_gene: NA
j_gene: TRBJ1-1
CDR3nt: TGTGCCAGCAGCGTAGGATCAACAGAGCATGAAGCTTTCTTT
CDR3aa: CASSVGSTEHEAFF

abundance: NA
v_gene: TRBV7-2
d_gene: TRBD1
j_gene: TRBJ1-3
CDR3nt: TGTGCCAGCACCTTGGACAGGGCTGGAAACACCATATATTTT
CDR3aa: CASTLDRAGNTIYF

abundance: NA
v_gene: TRBV6-2/TRBV6-3
d_gene: NA
j_gene: TRBJ2-7
CDR3nt: TGTGCCAGCACCAACCGGGACGGCAATCCCTACGAGCAGTACTTC
CDR3aa: CASTNRDGNPYEQYF

abundance: few
v_gene: TRBV3-1
d_gene: NA
j_gene: TRBJ1-2
CDR3nt: TGTGCCAGCAGCCAAGACGCAGGAGCCTATGGCTACACCTTC
CDR3aa: CASSQDAGAYGYTF

abundance: NA
v_gene: TRBV18
d_gene: NA
j_gene: TRBJ2-3
CDR3nt: TGTGCCAGCTCACCACCCCCTAGTGATACGCAGTATTTT
CDR3aa: CASSPPPSDTQYF

abundance: few
v_gene: TRBV6-6
d_gene: TRBD1
j_gene: TRBJ2-5
CDR3nt: TGTGCCAGCAGTGGAACCCCCCGGGACAGGGGAAGAAAGACCCAGTACTTC
CDR3aa: CASSGTPRDRGRKTQYF

abundance: few
v_gene: TRBV5-4
d_gene: NA
j_gene: TRBJ2-2
CDR3nt: TGTGCCAGCAGCAAAGGCGGGGAGCTGTTTTTT
CDR3aa: CASSKGGELFF

abundance: few
v_gene: TRBV20-1
d_gene: TRBD2
j_gene: TRBJ2-5
CDR3nt: TGCAGTGCTAGCGGGGGGGAGACCCAGTACTTC
CDR3aa: CSASGGETQYF

abundance: few
v_gene: TRBV9
d_gene: TRBD2
j_gene: TRBJ2-1
CDR3nt: TGTGCCAGCAGCGTTCAACTAGCGGGGGGGCCTGCGTTCTTC
CDR3aa: CASSVQLAGGPAFF

abundance: NA
v_gene: TRBV7-9
d_gene: NA
j_gene: TRBJ2-2
CDR3nt: TGTGCCAGCAGCTTACTTTACGGGGAGCTGTTTTTT
CDR3aa: CASSLLYGELFF

abundance: few
v_gene: TRBV19
d_gene: NA
j_gene: TRBJ1-1
CDR3nt: TGTGCCACCGAGGACAGAATGAACACTGAAGCTTTCTTT
CDR3aa: CATEDRMNTEAFF

abundance: NA
v_gene: TRBV9
d_gene: TRBD2
j_gene: TRBJ2-6
CDR3nt: TGTGCCAGCAGCGTAGATCCAGCGGGGGGGCATGGGGCCAACGTCCTGACTTTC
CDR3aa: CASSVDPAGGHGANVLTF

abundance: few
v_gene: TRBV5-1
d_gene: TRBD2
j_gene: TRBJ2-3
CDR3nt: TGCGCCAGCACCAGGACTAGCGGCGCAGATACGCAGTATTTT
CDR3aa: CASTRTSGADTQYF

abundance: NA
v_gene: TRBV10-3
d_gene: TRBD2
j_gene: TRBJ2-1
CDR3nt: TGTGCCGCGACTAGCGGGGGCGCGAGCTCCTACAATGAGCAGTTCTTC
CDR3aa: CAATSGGASSYNEQFF

abundance: NA
v_gene: TRBV7-8
d_gene: NA
j_gene: TRBJ2-3
CDR3nt: TGTGCCAGCAGAAACAGTCCGGGTTCAGATACGCAGTATTTT
CDR3aa: CASRNSPGSDTQYF

abundance: NA
v_gene: TRBV11-1
d_gene: TRBD1
j_gene: TRBJ2-7
CDR3nt: TGTGCCAGCAGCTTAGCAGGACAGGACTCCTACGAGCAGTACTTC
CDR3aa: CASSLAGQDSYEQYF

abundance: NA
v_gene: TRBV6-2/TRBV6-3
d_gene: TRBD1
j_gene: TRBJ1-2
CDR3nt: TGTGCCAGCAGTCCCGGGACAGGGGCCTATGGCTACACCTTC
CDR3aa: CASSPGTGAYGYTF

abundance: NA
v_gene: TRBV7-2
d_gene: NA
j_gene: TRBJ2-2
CDR3nt: TGTGCCAGCAGCCCCTCGCGGACCACCGGGGAGCTGTTTTTT
CDR3aa: CASSPSRTTGELFF

abundance: NA
v_gene: TRBV9
d_gene: NA
j_gene: TRBJ1-1
CDR3nt: TGTGCCAGCAGCATGAACGGGGCACGTAACACTGAAGCTTTCTTT
CDR3aa: CASSMNGARNTEAFF

abundance: NA
v_gene: TRBV12-5
d_gene: NA
j_gene: TRBJ1-1
CDR3nt: TGTGCTAGTGGCTCGGTGGCAGGCCCGAGCGGGGTGAACACTGAAGCTTTCTTT
CDR3aa: CASGSVAGPSGVNTEAFF

abundance: many
v_gene: TRBV5-1
d_gene: TRBD1
j_gene: TRBJ2-7
CDR3nt: TGCGCCACCGCACCCACAGGGGGCTCCTACGAGCAGTACTTC
CDR3aa: CATAPTGGSYEQYF

abundance: few
v_gene: TRBV29-1
d_gene: NA
j_gene: TRBJ2-2
CDR3nt: TGCAGCGTTGGTTGGCAGAACACCGGGGAGCTGTTTTTT
CDR3aa: CSVGWQNTGELFF

abundance: NA
v_gene: TRBV9
d_gene: TRBD1
j_gene: TRBJ1-5
CDR3nt: TGTGCCAGCAGCGTGACAGGGAATAGCAATCAGCCCCAGCATTTT
CDR3aa: CASSVTGNSNQPQHF

abundance: few
v_gene: TRBV5-1
d_gene: NA
j_gene: TRBJ2-5
CDR3nt: TGCGCCAGCTCCGCCCCCGCTGAGACCCAGTACTTC
CDR3aa: CASSAPAETQYF

abundance: NA
v_gene: TRBV11-3
d_gene: TRBD2
j_gene: TRBJ2-3
CDR3nt: TGTGCCAGCAGCTATGATGGAACGGGGGGGGATACGCAGTATTTT
CDR3aa: CASSYDGTGGDTQYF

abundance: once
v_gene: TRBV19
d_gene: NA
j_gene: TRBJ1-6
CDR3nt: TGTGCCAGTAGTATTTGGGCCAGGGCGACGAATTCACCCCTCCACTTT
CDR3aa: CASSIWARATNSPLHF

abundance: medium-sized
v_gene: TRBV7-2
d_gene: NA
j_gene: TRBJ2-7
CDR3nt: TGTGCCAGCAGCTTTCGTAGGGGCTACGAGCAGTACTTC
CDR3aa: CASSFRRGYEQYF

abundance: few
v_gene: TRBV7-2
d_gene: NA
j_gene: TRBJ2-3
CDR3nt: TGTGCCAGCACCTGGACCGCAGCCACAGATACGCAGTATTTT
CDR3aa: CASTWTAATDTQYF

abundance: NA
v_gene: TRBV5-5
d_gene: NA
j_gene: TRBJ1-3
CDR3nt: TGTGCCAGCAGCGCGGGAACCTCTGGAAACACCATATATTTT
CDR3aa: CASSAGTSGNTIYF